This TCR beta chain was observed in a study of CD8 T cells in ankylosing spondylitis. General study points: Those disease-linked clones were CD8+; they were also relatively rare in peripheral blood. It was reported that disease-linked clones were significantly enriched in matched ankylosing spondylitis synovial fluid. In reactive arthritis synovial fluid and blood, some motif variants had been reported before.

The germline V gene has CDR1 WNHNN and CDR2 SYGVQD (reference sequence). This CDR3 is 16 amino acids long. Germline trimming cut 5 bases from V and 5 bases from J; bases unmatched to any gene: 13. This clonotype was recorded at least ten times. The target antigen is unknown. TCRdb fed the 5' RACE reads into MiXCR, producing one record per CDR3 protein. Seen here are a few hundred thousand distinct CDR3 sequences, about 10% observed once, and the top ten hold less than 7.5%. The TCR comes from a male donor with ankylosing spondylitis or in good health (not recorded which). The chain combines TRBV10-1 with TRBJ2-7; TRBD2 matches 9 bases. The sample was blood, either unsorted or a sorted T cell fraction (not recorded which). CDR3 in DNA: TGCGCCAGCAGTCCAGCGGGAGGCCTCAACGGGCACGAGCAGTACTTC. Residues: CASSPAGGLNGHEQYF.